Following are 13 T cell receptor beta chains from one sample sequenced in a study of blood T cell repertoires in COVID-19. Data came from immunoSEQ multiplex PCR; TCRdb stores just in-frame clones and leaves some out. The sample contains 95,000 to 150,000 clones, approximately 71% of which appear only once. Specimen: peripheral blood. The receptors were sampled from a human donor in a cohort sampled during active COVID-19.

This clone was counted a few times. This chain uses TRBV5-5 with TRBJ2-7; 9 bases fit TRBD1. Germline V gene sequence: CDR1 SGHKS, CDR2 YYEKEE (reference sequence). The CDR3 is made up of 14 amino acids. V lost 4 bases, J lost 4 bases, and 6 bases stayed unmatched. The CDR3: CASSAGQGVYEQYF. In DNA, the CDR3 is TGTGCCAGCAGCGCGGGACAGGGCGTTTACGAGCAGTACTTC.

The J gene is TRBJ2-7, the V gene TRBV5-1; perhaps TRBD1 as D (6 bases). The CDR3 extends over 15 amino acids. The germline CDR1 and CDR2 sequences are SGHRS and YFSETQ. V was pared by 5 bases and J by 1 base, with 16 bases between. The CDR3: CASSPTGKLSYEQYF. DNA for the CDR3: TGCGCCAGCAGTCCTACAGGGAAACTTTCCTACGAGCAGTACTTC.

The CDR3 here is CASSYGGGNTEAFF. The CDR3 nucleotides read TGTGCCAGCAGTTACGGCGGAGGGAACACTGAAGCTTTCTTT. The chain has TRBV6-2 or TRBV6-3 and TRBJ1-1, with no clear D. Trimming removed 2 bases at V and 1 base at J, with 8 bases between. From germline, CDR1 is MNHEY and CDR2 SVGEGT. CDR3 size: 14 residues.

J is TRBJ2-7 and V is TRBV6-5; weak D call: TRBD1 (6 bases). The CDR3 totals 12 residues. V dropped 9 bases and J dropped 2 bases, with 11 bases sitting between them. Germline V gives CDR1 MNHEY, CDR2 SVGAGI. The CDR3 coding sequence is TGTGCCAGTTCGGACAGACCCTACGAGCAGTACTTC. Its translation is CASSDRPYEQYF.

In this sample, this clone turned up a few times. The V gene is TRBV30, the J gene TRBJ1-2; weak D call: TRBD1 (5 bases). The germline V gene has CDR1 GTSNPN and CDR2 SVGIG (reference sequence). The V gene lost 4 bases and the J gene lost 2 bases, with 17 bases spanning the gap. CDR3 size: 15 residues. The CDR3 bases are TGTGCCTGGACGGTAGGGGCAAATCGAAACTATGGCTACACCTTC. It encodes CAWTVGANRNYGYTF.

V gene TRBV9 combines with J gene TRBJ1-2, with unresolved D. This CDR3 spans 12 amino acids. The germline V gene encodes CDR1 SGDLS and CDR2 YYNGEE. Trimming removed 4 bases from V and 3 bases from J, with 7 bases in between. For the CDR3, the DNA is TGTGCCAGCAGCAGAGAGGACTATGGCTACACCTTC. Protein product: CASSREDYGYTF.

The gene calls are TRBV6-6 and TRBJ1-1; D not certain. CDR1 and CDR2 (germline): MNHNY, SVGAGI (reference sequence). The CDR3 length is 15 residues. Deletions cut 6 bases from V and 1 base from J, with 15 bases between. The CDR3, as DNA: TGTGCCAGCAGCCCAACCCAGGCCCGGAACACTGAAGCTTTCTTT. Translation: CASSPTQARNTEAFF.

This clone has only one observation. The chain joins TRBV2 to TRBJ1-1; TRBD1 is a possible D gene (6 bases). V lost 10 bases and J 5 bases, leaving 23 bases between the germline ends. The CDR3 loop spans 15 amino acids. Germline CDR1 is SNHLY and CDR2 is FYNNEI. This chain's CDR3 is CATKLLTGKGTEAFF. CDR3 DNA: TGTGCCACCAAACTTCTTACAGGGAAGGGGACTGAAGCTTTCTTT. Filled out from reference TRBV2 and TRBJ1-1, the complete variable domain reads EPEVTQTPSHQVTQMGQEVILRCVPISNHLYFYWYRQILGQKVEFLVSFYNNEISEKSEIFDDQFSVERPDGSNFTLKIRSTKLEDSAMYFCATKLLTGKGTEAFFGQGTRLTVV.

The rearrangement links TRBV5-1 to TRBJ1-2; D call uncertain. V gave up 4 bases and J gave up 2 bases, with 6 bases separating them. The germline V gene has CDR1 SGHRS and CDR2 YFSETQ. CDR3 length: 12 residues. DNA for the CDR3: TGCGCCAGCAGCCCTAAGAACTATGGCTACACCTTC. Translating it yields CASSPKNYGYTF.

The chain recombines TRBV6-4 with TRBJ2-1; maybe TRBD2 (7 bases). Trimming pared 2 bases from V and 8 bases from J, leaving 13 bases between. The CDR3 consists of 14 residues. Germline CDR1 is MRHNA and CDR2 is SNTAGT. The CDR3 region has the DNA TGTGCCAGCAGTGACGGGGGGGGCAAGGATGAGCAGTTCTTC. Translated: CASSDGGGKDEQFF.

V gene TRBV10-3 combines with J gene TRBJ1-2, with 8 bases aligning to TRBD1. Germline lookup yields CDR1 ENHRY and CDR2 SYGVKD. The CDR3 contains 14 residues. After removal of 5 bases from V and 8 bases from J, the junction contained 10 bases not matched to a gene. The CDR3 loop reads CAISPTGQGGGYTF. The DNA of the CDR3 is TGTGCCATCAGTCCAACCGGACAGGGAGGCGGCTACACCTTC.

CDR3 region: CATRGQGSYEQYF. CDR3 in DNA: TGTGCCACTAGAGGACAGGGGTCCTACGAGCAGTACTTC. The rearrangement links TRBV28 to TRBJ2-7; 9 positions match TRBD1. V shed 10 bases, J shed 1 base, and the junction held 5 bases outside the gene matches. This CDR3 is built from 13 residues. CDR1 and CDR2 (germline): MDHEN, SYDVKM.

This chain links TRBV30 with TRBJ1-2, with D possibly TRBD1 on 5 matching bases. The CDR3 is 11 residues long. Per the germline V gene, CDR1 is GTSNPN and CDR2 is SVGIG (reference sequence). V dropped 5 bases and J dropped 2 bases, with 6 bases sitting between them. CDR3 DNA: TGTGCCTGGGCAGGGAACTATGGCTACACCTTC. Translated, it gives CAWAGNYGYTF.